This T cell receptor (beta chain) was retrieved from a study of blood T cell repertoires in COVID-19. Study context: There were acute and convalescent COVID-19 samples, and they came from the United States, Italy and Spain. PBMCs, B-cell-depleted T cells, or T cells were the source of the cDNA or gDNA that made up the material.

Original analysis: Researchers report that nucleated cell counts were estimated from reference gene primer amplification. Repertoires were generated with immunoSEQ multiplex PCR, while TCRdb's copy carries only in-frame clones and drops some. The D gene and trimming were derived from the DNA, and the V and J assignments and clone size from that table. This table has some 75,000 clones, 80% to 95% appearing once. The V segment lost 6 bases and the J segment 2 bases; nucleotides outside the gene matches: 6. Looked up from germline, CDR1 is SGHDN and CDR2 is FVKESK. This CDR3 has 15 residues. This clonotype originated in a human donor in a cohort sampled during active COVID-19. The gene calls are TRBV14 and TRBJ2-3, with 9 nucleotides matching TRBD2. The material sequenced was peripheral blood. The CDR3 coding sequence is TGTGCCAGCAGTCCCCGACTAGCGGACACAGATACGCAGTATTTT. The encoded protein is CASSPRLADTDTQYF.